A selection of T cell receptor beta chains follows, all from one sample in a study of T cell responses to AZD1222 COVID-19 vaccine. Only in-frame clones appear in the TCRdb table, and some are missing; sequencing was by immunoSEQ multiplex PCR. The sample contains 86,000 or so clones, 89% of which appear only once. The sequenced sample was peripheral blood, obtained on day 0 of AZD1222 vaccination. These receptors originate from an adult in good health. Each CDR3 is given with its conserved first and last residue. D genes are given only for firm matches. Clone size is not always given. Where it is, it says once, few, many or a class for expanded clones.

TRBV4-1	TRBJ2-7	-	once	TGCGCCAGCAGCCAAGATCCAGGGTACCCCAACGAGCAGTACTTC	CASSQDPGYPNEQYF
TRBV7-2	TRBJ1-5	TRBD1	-	TGTGCCAGCAGCCAAGACAGGGGTGGTCAGCCCCAGCATTTT	CASSQDRGGQPQHF
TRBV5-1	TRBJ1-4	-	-	TGCGCCAGCAGCTTGGGGCAGGGCCTGGGTGAAAAACTGTTTTTT	CASSLGQGLGEKLFF
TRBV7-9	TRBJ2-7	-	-	TGTGCCAGCAGGGGTCCCGGGGGCTACGAGCAGTACTTC	CASRGPGGYEQYF
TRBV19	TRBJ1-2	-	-	TGTGCCAGTAGCCCCACAGTGGGTAACTATGGCTACACCTTC	CASSPTVGNYGYTF
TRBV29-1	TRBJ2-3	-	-	TGCAGCGTTGAAGGCGGGGACGCCGGTACGCAGTATTTT	CSVEGGDAGTQYF
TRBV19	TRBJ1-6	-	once	TGTGCCAGTAGTCTCTATTCGGGGACAAGTAATTCACCCCTCCACTTT	CASSLYSGTSNSPLHF
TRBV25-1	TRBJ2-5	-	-	TGTGCCAGCAGTGTGGGGGAGACCCAGTACTTC	CASSVGETQYF
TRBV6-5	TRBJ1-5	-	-	TGTGCCAGCAGTTACAATCCTTATAGCAATCAGCCCCAGCATTTT	CASSYNPYSNQPQHF
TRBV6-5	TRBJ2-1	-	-	TGTGCCAGCAGATCCTCCTACAATGAGCAGTTCTTC	CASRSSYNEQFF
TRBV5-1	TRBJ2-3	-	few	TGCGCCAGCAGGCGGGACCTTAGCACAGATACGCAGTATTTT	CASRRDLSTDTQYF
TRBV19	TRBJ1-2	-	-	TGTGCCAGTAGTATAGCAGCCAGTGGGGTAAGGAACTATGGCTACACCTTC	CASSIAASGVRNYGYTF
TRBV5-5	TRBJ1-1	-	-	TGTGCCAGCAGCTTGGGGCCGGGAGGGGGCACTGAAGCTTTCTTT	CASSLGPGGGTEAFF
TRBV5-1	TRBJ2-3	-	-	TGCGCCAGCAGTCCGACCCACACAGATACGCAGTATTTT	CASSPTHTDTQYF
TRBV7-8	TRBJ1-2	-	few	TGTGCCAGCAAAGGGACGGGGGGCTACACCTTC	CASKGTGGYTF
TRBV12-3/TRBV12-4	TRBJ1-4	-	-	TGTGCCAGCAGACATCGAGAAAAACTGTTTTTT	CASRHREKLFF
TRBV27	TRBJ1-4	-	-	TGTGCCAGCAGTCCAGGGACGGCCCCAACTAATGAAAAACTGTTTTTT	CASSPGTAPTNEKLFF
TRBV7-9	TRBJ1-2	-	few	TGTGCCAGCAGTCAAAGCAGGGGTAACTATGGCTACACCTTC	CASSQSRGNYGYTF
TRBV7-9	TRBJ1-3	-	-	TGTGCCACAGAAGCGGGACTGAACTCTGGAAACACCATATATTTT	CATEAGLNSGNTIYF
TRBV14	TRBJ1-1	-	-	TGTGCCAGCAGCCAAGACCAGAACACTGAAGCTTTCTTT	CASSQDQNTEAFF
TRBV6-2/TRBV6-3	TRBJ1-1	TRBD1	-	TGTGCCAGCAGCTTCGACAGGGTGGCCACTGAAGCTTTCTTT	CASSFDRVATEAFF
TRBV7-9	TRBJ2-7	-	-	TGTGCCAGCAGCTTAGAACAGCTCTCCTACGAGCAGTACTTC	CASSLEQLSYEQYF
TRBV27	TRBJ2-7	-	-	TGTGCCAGTAAAACCGGGACACAGAACTACGAGCAGTACTTC	CASKTGTQNYEQYF
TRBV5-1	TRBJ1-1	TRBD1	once	TGCGCCAGCAGCCGGACAGGGGGCAGGACTGAAGCTTTCTTT	CASSRTGGRTEAFF
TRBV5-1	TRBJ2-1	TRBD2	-	TGCGCCAGCAGCCCGGGACTAGCGGCCTACAATGAGCAGTTCTTC	CASSPGLAAYNEQFF
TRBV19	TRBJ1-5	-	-	TGTGCCAGTAGGGCAGGGAGATATAGCAATCAGCCCCAGCATTTT	CASRAGRYSNQPQHF